Below are 32 T cell receptor beta chains sequenced from a single sample in a study of Tregs in tolerant kidney transplant recipients. Measured with immunoSEQ multiplex PCR; TCRdb has only the in-frame clones, and not every one. The table lists some 55,000 clones, more than 70% of them singletons. The sequenced material came from CD4+ T cells from blood. These receptors all come from a human donor in good health.

This chain joins TRBV18 and TRBJ1-6; D possibly corresponds to TRBD1 (5 bases). Between the trimmed V and J ends, which lost 2 bases and 11 bases, there was a span of 22 bases. Per germline, CDR1 KGHSH and CDR2 LQKENI. The CDR3 contains 17 residues. In nucleotides, the CDR3 is TGTGCCAGCTCACCAAGAGGAAGCGGCGCCGGGGGGACACCCCTCCACTTT. Amino acid sequence: CASSPRGSGAGGTPLHF. Looking up the rest from reference TRBV18 and TRBJ1-6 gives the full variable domain: NAGVMQNPRHLVRRRGQEARLRCSPMKGHSHVYWYRQLPEEGLKFMVYLQKENIIDESGMPKERFSAEFPKEGPSILRIQQVVRGDSAAYFCASSPRGSGAGGTPLHFGNGTRLTVT.

The rearrangement joins TRBV15 to TRBJ2-5; the D gene is possibly TRBD1 (5 bases). The germline V and J ends were trimmed by 0 bases and 5 bases, with 7 bases remaining between them. In germline, CDR1 is LNHNV, CDR2 YYDKDF (reference sequence). This CDR3 contains 13 residues. CDR3 coding DNA: TGTGCCACCAGCAGAGAAAGGGGTGAGACCCAGTACTTC. Its translation is CATSRERGETQYF.

This clone appeared once. J is TRBJ1-5 and V is TRBV9; maybe TRBD1 (5 bases). The V end lost 3 bases, the J end lost 5 bases, and 12 bases lay between the germline ends. Germline-derived CDR1 and CDR2 are SGDLS and YYNGEE. The CDR3 totals 14 residues. The CDR3 reads CASSEGGVYQPQHF. DNA for the CDR3: TGTGCCAGCAGCGAGGGAGGGGTTTATCAGCCCCAGCATTTT. The full variable domain, completed using reference TRBV9 and TRBJ1-5, is DSGVTQTPKHLITATGQRVTLRCSPRSGDLSVYWYQQSLDQGLQFLIQYYNGEERAKGNILERFSAQQFPDLHSELNLSSLELGDSALYFCASSEGGVYQPQHFGDGTRLSIL.

V is TRBV27 and J is TRBJ2-7; D ambiguous. Trimming took 4 bases from V and 3 from J, leaving 4 bases between them. Germline CDR1 and CDR2: MNHEY and SMNVEV (reference sequence). This CDR3 region has 11 residues. In nucleotides, the CDR3 is TGTGCCAGCAGTTCTCTCTACGAGCAGTACTTC. Encoded protein: CASSSLYEQYF.

The V call is TRBV6-5, the J call TRBJ2-2; D gene unclear. The V gene lost 2 bases and the J gene lost 5 bases, with 12 bases spanning the gap. Germline loops: CDR1 MNHEY, CDR2 SVGAGI. The CDR3 contains 15 residues. CDR3 bases: TGTGCCAGCAGTTACATGACTCAGGCGACCGGGGAGCTGTTTTTT. Protein: CASSYMTQATGELFF.

The V call is TRBV5-1, the J call TRBJ1-1; perhaps TRBD1 as D (6 bases). The CDR3 is 14 residues long. The V and J ends lost 3 bases and 0 bases respectively, with 9 bases between them. Germline V gene data show CDR1 as SGHRS and CDR2 as YFSETQ. The CDR3: CASSSGQMNTEAFF. The CDR3 bases are TGCGCCAGCAGCTCGGGACAAATGAACACTGAAGCTTTCTTT.

This clone has more than one count but fewer than ten. Here the CDR3 reads CAGSWEGGYGYTF. CDR3 DNA: TGTGCCGGGAGCTGGGAGGGAGGCTATGGCTACACCTTC. The chain carries TRBV19 and TRBJ1-2; D not resolved. Trimming took 11 bases from V and 4 from J, leaving 17 bases between them. Germline CDR1 LNHDA, CDR2 SQIVND (reference sequence). The CDR3 totals 13 residues.

The chain couples TRBV5-6 to TRBJ1-1; D remains ambiguous. The CDR3 sequence is 15 residues long. V lost 3 bases and J lost 1, with 13 bases in between. Germline V lookup: CDR1 SGHDT, CDR2 YYEEEE. Written as DNA, the CDR3 is TGTGCCAGCAGCTCCACGCTGGGAGCGAACACTGAAGCTTTCTTT. Translating it yields CASSSTLGANTEAFF.

This clone was recorded once. The chain couples TRBV5-1 to TRBJ2-1, with 7 bases lining up with TRBD1. J lost 4 bases, V lost 0 bases, and 4 bases had no gene match. This CDR3 region has 15 residues. The V gene's germline CDR1 is SGHRS and CDR2 YFSETQ. The CDR3 is CASSLEGTDYNEQFF. As DNA, the CDR3 is TGCGCCAGCAGCTTGGAAGGGACAGATTACAATGAGCAGTTCTTC. Combining the CDR3 with reference TRBV5-1 and TRBJ2-1 gives the whole variable domain KAGVTQTPRYLIKTRGQQVTLSCSPISGHRSVSWYQQTPGQGLQFLFEYFSETQRNKGNFPGRFSGRQFSNSRSEMNVSTLELGDSALYLCASSLEGTDYNEQFFGPGTRLTVL.

This clone was observed once. The chain joins TRBV6-5 to TRBJ2-5; a possible D gene is TRBD2 (6 bases). This CDR3 spans 15 amino acids. The germline gives CDR1 MNHEY, CDR2 SVGAGI. V was shortened by 5 bases and J by 4 bases, with 17 bases between the two germline ends. This CDR3 is CASSPGTFLPETQYF. CDR3 in DNA: TGTGCCAGCAGTCCCGGGACTTTCTTGCCAGAGACCCAGTACTTC.

This chain uses TRBV25-1 with TRBJ1-2; no definite D call. The CDR3 consists of 12 residues. V was trimmed by 10 bases and J by 2 bases, leaving 11 bases between them. Germline loops: CDR1 MGHDK, CDR2 SYGVNS. The CDR3 is CATTNSNYGYTF. In DNA form, the CDR3 reads TGTGCCACTACGAACAGCAACTATGGCTACACCTTC.

This clone came up a few times. V and J are TRBV19 and TRBJ1-1, with D maybe TRBD1 (6 bases). This CDR3 contains 13 residues. Between the trimmed V and J ends, which lost 8 bases and 1 base, there was a span of 11 bases. Germline CDR1 is LNHDA and CDR2 is SQIVND (reference sequence). The CDR3, as DNA: TGTGCCAGTCGTGGACAGACGAACACTGAAGCTTTCTTT. This translates into CASRGQTNTEAFF. Full variable domain (remainder filled in from reference TRBV19 and TRBJ1-1): DGGITQSPKYLFRKEGQNVTLSCEQNLNHDAMYWYRQDPGQGLRLIYYSQIVNDFQKGDIAEGYSVSREKKESFPLTVTSAQKNPTAFYLCASRGQTNTEAFFGQGTRLTVV.

The chain employs TRBV4-3 and TRBJ1-3; D unresolved. Per the germline V gene, CDR1 is LGHNA and CDR2 is YSLEER. V was trimmed by 3 bases and J by 0 bases, leaving 12 bases between them. The CDR3 spans 16 residues. The CDR3 DNA reads as TGCGCCAGCAGCCATCAGGTCTTCAACTCTGGAAACACCATATATTTT. Its protein is CASSHQVFNSGNTIYF.

The chain recombines TRBV14 with TRBJ1-5; the D is unclear. V was clipped by 1 base and J by 6 bases, with 7 bases between them. Germline values: CDR1 SGHDN, CDR2 FVKESK. CDR3 length: 13 amino acids. CDR3 DNA: TGTGCCAGCAGCCAAGGGGCGGCTCAGCCCCAGCATTTT. This gives the protein CASSQGAAQPQHF.

This clone was seen just once. The chain joins TRBV5-1 to TRBJ2-1; 10 nucleotides agree with TRBD2. The V segment lost 0 bases and the J segment 8 bases; nucleotides outside the gene matches: 5. Germline V gene lookup returns CDR1 SGHRS and CDR2 YFSETQ. This CDR3 region has 15 residues. CDR3 coding DNA: TGCGCCAGCAGCTTGGTCTCTAGCGGGAGCCATGAGCAGTTCTTC. The encoded protein is CASSLVSSGSHEQFF.

The chain couples TRBV4-3 to TRBJ2-3; D may be TRBD2 (5 bases). The CDR3 has 15 amino acids. Germline CDR1 is LGHNA and CDR2 is YSLEER. V was cut by 0 bases and J by 4 bases, with 11 bases left in between. This CDR3 reads CASSQDLMRADTQYF. As DNA, the CDR3 is TGCGCCAGCAGCCAAGATCTAATGAGGGCAGATACGCAGTATTTT.

The chain combines TRBV5-4 with TRBJ2-7; 12 bases match TRBD2. This CDR3 contains 12 residues. CDR1 and CDR2 (germline): SGHNT, YYREEE (reference sequence). The J segment lost 5 bases and the V segment lost 9 bases, leaving 3 bases of the junction unmatched. CDR3 protein: CANPSGGDEQYF. In nucleotides, the CDR3 is TGTGCCAACCCTAGCGGGGGGGACGAGCAGTACTTC.

The V gene is TRBV5-4, the J gene TRBJ2-7, with 9 bases that match TRBD1. Trimming cost V 3 bases and J 5 bases; bases outside gene matches: 6. The CDR3 extends over 14 amino acids. Germline CDR1 and CDR2: SGHNT and YYREEE (reference sequence). CDR3 in amino acids: CASSSYRGQDEQYF. CDR3 DNA: TGTGCCAGCAGCTCTTACAGGGGGCAGGACGAGCAGTACTTC.

V gene TRBV7-6 combines with J gene TRBJ2-7; possible D gene TRBD2, 5 bases. Per germline, CDR1 SGHVS and CDR2 FNYEAQ. The germline V and J ends were trimmed by 1 base and 3 bases, with 19 bases remaining between them. The CDR3 runs 17 residues. The CDR3: CASSLVRSRGQFYEQYF. The CDR3 DNA sequence: TGTGCCAGCAGCTTAGTCCGCTCTCGCGGGCAGTTCTACGAGCAGTACTTC.

V is TRBV7-8 and J is TRBJ1-2; weak D call: TRBD1 (5 bases). The ends were cut back, 5 bases at V and 4 bases at J, with 17 bases in the middle. The V gene's germline CDR1 is SGHVS and CDR2 FQNEAQ. The CDR3 extends over 15 amino acids. This CDR3 reads CASSHPSAGLYGYTF. DNA of the CDR3: TGTGCCAGCAGCCATCCCTCCGCAGGGCTCTATGGCTACACCTTC. Together with reference TRBV7-8 and TRBJ1-2, the CDR3 gives the full variable domain: GAGVSQSPRYKVAKRGQDVALRCDPISGHVSLFWYQQALGQGPEFLTYFQNEAQLDKSGLPSDRFFAERPEGSVSTLKIQRTQQEDSAVYLCASSHPSAGLYGYTFGSGTRLTVV.

Only one count was recorded for this clone. This chain uses TRBV2 with TRBJ2-5; 10 bases fit TRBD2. Germline V gene lookup returns CDR1 SNHLY and CDR2 FYNNEI. The CDR3 has 18 amino acids. V gave up 8 bases and J gave up 2 bases; unmatched junction bases: 17. The CDR3 coding sequence is TGTGCCAGCTATAACGTAGGACTAGCGGAACCTATACAAGAGACCCAGTACTTC. It is translated as CASYNVGLAEPIQETQYF.

This clone was counted ten times or more. The chain joins TRBV6-1 to TRBJ1-5; D unclear. The CDR3 has 14 amino acids. V lost 2 bases and J lost 6, with 11 bases in between. CDR1 is MNHNS and CDR2 is SASEGT in the germline V gene. The CDR3 protein is CASSERAIGQPQHF. CDR3 nucleotides: TGTGCCAGCAGTGAAAGGGCTATTGGTCAGCCCCAGCATTTT.

This clone was seen only once. The chain carries TRBV6-1 and TRBJ2-1; D is unclear. Trimming shortened V by 4 bases and J by 0 bases, and 10 bases separated the two germline ends. CDR1 and CDR2 (germline): MNHNS, SASEGT. The CDR3 consists of 15 residues. This CDR3 reads CASSGSRSSYNEQFF. As DNA, the CDR3 is TGTGCCAGCAGTGGGTCTCGGAGCTCCTACAATGAGCAGTTCTTC.

The V and J genes are TRBV29-1 and TRBJ2-3, with TRBD2 matching over 7 bases. V was clipped by 4 bases and J by 5 bases; unmatched bases: 9. Germline lookup yields CDR1 SQVTM and CDR2 ANQGSEA. The CDR3 runs 14 residues. In DNA, the CDR3 is TGCAGCGTTGTGGCTAGCGGATCTCAAGATACGCAGTATTTT. It specifies CSVVASGSQDTQYF.

The chain employs TRBV5-1 and TRBJ2-1; the D gene is possibly TRBD1 (7 bases). Trimming removed 4 bases at V and 7 bases at J, with 27 bases between. The germline gives CDR1 SGHRS, CDR2 YFSETQ. The CDR3 length is 18 residues. The CDR3 loop reads CASSPGLTSGLRGNEQFF. Here the CDR3 DNA reads TGCGCCAGCAGCCCGGGACTCACCTCAGGTCTCAGGGGGAATGAGCAGTTCTTC.

The rearrangement joins TRBV18 to TRBJ2-3; D unresolved. V was cut by 6 bases and J by 1 base, with 14 bases left in between. This CDR3 has 15 residues. Germline CDR1 is KGHSH and CDR2 is LQKENI. CDR3 sequence: CASSSMAAGTDTQYF. CDR3 DNA sequence: TGTGCCAGCTCGTCGATGGCTGCGGGCACAGATACGCAGTATTTT.

The chain links TRBV5-1 to TRBJ1-3; no definite D call. The V end lost 4 bases, the J end lost 0 bases, and 11 bases lay between the germline ends. CDR1 is SGHRS, CDR2 YFSETQ, per germline. The CDR3 runs to 15 residues. Written as DNA, the CDR3 is TGCGCCAGCAGCGGAGGACTCAACTCTGGAAACACCATATATTTT. This gives the protein CASSGGLNSGNTIYF.

This clone showed up just a few times. The J gene is TRBJ1-5, the V gene TRBV6-5; D perhaps matches TRBD1 (5 bases). The CDR3 length is 12 residues. Germline V gene data show CDR1 as MNHEY and CDR2 as SVGAGI. With 6 bases removed from V and 6 bases from J, the gap between germline ends came to 9 bases. CDR3 loop: CASSSGSQPQHF. The CDR3 DNA reads TGTGCCAGCAGCTCAGGGAGTCAGCCCCAGCATTTT.

This chain connects TRBV6-1 to TRBJ1-5; D uncertain. The CDR3 consists of 14 residues. Germline V gene sequence: CDR1 MNHNS, CDR2 SASEGT. Trimming left V 4 bases short and J 4 bases short, with 11 bases between. As DNA, the CDR3 is TGTGCCAGCAGTGCCCAAGGAGGGAATCAGCCCCAGCATTTT. This sequence encodes CASSAQGGNQPQHF.

This clone was detected a few times. The rearrangement uses TRBV19 and TRBJ1-5, with 8 positions matching TRBD1. This CDR3 spans 15 amino acids. Per the germline V gene, CDR1 is LNHDA and CDR2 is SQIVND (reference sequence). J gave up 9 bases and V 7 bases, and 14 bases lay outside the gene matches. The CDR3 sequence: CASTKGGTGPRPQHF. The CDR3 DNA reads as TGTGCCAGTACCAAGGGTGGGACAGGACCCCGGCCCCAGCATTTT.

Concerning this clone itself: Other nucleotide sequences from this sample produce the same CDR3. V is TRBV7-3 and J is TRBJ2-1, with D possibly called TRBD1 or TRBD2 (5 bases each). This CDR3 has 14 residues. The germline gives CDR1 SGHTA, CDR2 FQGTGA. V was trimmed by 2 bases and J by 5 bases, leaving 10 bases between them. The DNA of the CDR3 is TGTGCCAGCAGCTTAGGGACCTCTAACAATGAGCAGTTCTTC. Its protein product is CASSLGTSNNEQFF.

The V and J genes are TRBV23-1 and TRBJ2-3; 8 positions match TRBD2. TRBV23-1 is labeled an ORF, and its function is uncertain. The CDR3 totals 19 residues. With V trimmed by 2 bases and J by 1 base, 14 bases remained unmatched. The CDR3 is CASSQPLSGSGSGTDTQYF. The DNA for the CDR3 is TGCGCCAGCAGTCAACCTTTGAGCGGGAGTGGGTCGGGCACAGATACGCAGTATTTT.